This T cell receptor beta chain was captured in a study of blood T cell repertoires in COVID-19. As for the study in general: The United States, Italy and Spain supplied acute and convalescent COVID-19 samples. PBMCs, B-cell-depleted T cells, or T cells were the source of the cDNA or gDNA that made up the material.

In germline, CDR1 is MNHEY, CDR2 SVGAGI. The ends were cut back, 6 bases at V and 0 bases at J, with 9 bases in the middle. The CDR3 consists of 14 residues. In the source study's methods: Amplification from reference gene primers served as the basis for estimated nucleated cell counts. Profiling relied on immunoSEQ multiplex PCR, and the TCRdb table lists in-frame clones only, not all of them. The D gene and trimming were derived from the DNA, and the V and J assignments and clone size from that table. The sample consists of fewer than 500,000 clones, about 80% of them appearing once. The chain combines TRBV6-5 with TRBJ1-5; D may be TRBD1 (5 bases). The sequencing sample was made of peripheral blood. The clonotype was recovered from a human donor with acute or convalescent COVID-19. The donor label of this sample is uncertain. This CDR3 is CASRADSSNQPQHF. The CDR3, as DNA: TGTGCCAGCAGAGCCGACAGTAGCAATCAGCCCCAGCATTTT.